The T cell receptor (beta chain) described here comes from a study of blood T cell repertoires in COVID-19. Study background: Both acute and convalescent COVID-19 samples were obtained from the United States, Italy and Spain. PBMCs, B-cell-depleted T cells, or T cells provided the cDNA or gDNA that made up the material.

V lost 3 bases, J lost 9 bases, and 11 bases stayed unmatched. The CDR3 runs 15 residues. The germline V gene encodes CDR1 SGHRS and CDR2 YFSETQ. This clone was seen only a few times. Authors' processing steps: For nucleated cells, counts were estimated from reference gene primer amplification. TCRdb's copy holds only in-frame clones and misses some; the assay was immunoSEQ multiplex PCR. That table gives V, J and clone size, and the DNA gave D and trimming. The profile covers fewer than 200,000 clones, with around 80% appearing a single time and about 6.5% taken by the ten largest. The sequenced material came from peripheral blood. The chain couples TRBV5-1 to TRBJ2-4, with 8 bases identical to TRBD2. The receptor's source is a man in his 70s with active or convalescent COVID-19. The CDR3 protein is CASSYPREGGGIQYF. CDR3 nucleotides: TGCGCCAGCAGCTACCCCCGGGAGGGTGGGGGCATTCAGTACTTC. The complete variable domain, with remaining parts taken from reference TRBV5-1 and TRBJ2-4, reads KAGVTQTPRYLIKTRGQQVTLSCSPISGHRSVSWYQQTPGQGLQFLFEYFSETQRNKGNFPGRFSGRQFSNSRSEMNVSTLELGDSALYLCASSYPREGGGIQYFGAGTRLSVL.